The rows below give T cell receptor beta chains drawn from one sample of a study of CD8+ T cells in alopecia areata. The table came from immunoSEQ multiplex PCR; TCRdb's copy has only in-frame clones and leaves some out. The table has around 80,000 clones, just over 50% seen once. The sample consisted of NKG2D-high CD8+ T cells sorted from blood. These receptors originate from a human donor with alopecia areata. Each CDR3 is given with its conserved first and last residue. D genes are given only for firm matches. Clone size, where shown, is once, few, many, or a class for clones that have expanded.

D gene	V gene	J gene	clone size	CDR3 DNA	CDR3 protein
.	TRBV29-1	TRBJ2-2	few	TGCAGCGTTCCCGTGGGCGGGGAGCTGTTTTTT	CSVPVGGELFF
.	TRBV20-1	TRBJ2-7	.	TGCAGTGCAGAGACTTCCTACGAGCAGTACTTC	CSAETSYEQYF
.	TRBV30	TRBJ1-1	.	TGTGCCTGGAGTAAAGAGACTGAAGCTTTCTTT	CAWSKETEAFF
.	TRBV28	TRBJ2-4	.	TGTGCCAGCAGTCCCCTCGAGGCCAAAAACATTCAGTACTTC	CASSPLEAKNIQYF
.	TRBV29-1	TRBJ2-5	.	TGCAGCGTTGAGGGGGCAGGGGAGACCCAGTACTTC	CSVEGAGETQYF
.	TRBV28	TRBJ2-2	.	TGTGCCAGCAGTTTAGGCACGAACACCGGGGAGCTGTTTTTT	CASSLGTNTGELFF
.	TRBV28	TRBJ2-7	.	TGTGCCAGCAGCCCCAGATCCTACGAGCAGTACTTC	CASSPRSYEQYF
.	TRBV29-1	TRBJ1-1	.	TGCAGCGTTCCAGGGAGAAGTACTGAAGCTTTCTTT	CSVPGRSTEAFF
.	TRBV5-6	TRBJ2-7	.	TGTGCCAGCAGCCCGGGACATACCTACGAGCAGTACTTC	CASSPGHTYEQYF
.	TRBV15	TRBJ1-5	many	TGTGCCACCAGCAGAACCCCGTTGGGGGACCAGCCCCAGCATTTT	CATSRTPLGDQPQHF
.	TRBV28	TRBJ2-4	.	TGTGCCAGCAGCCCAAGTCCGGCGGGGTTAGCCAAAAACATTCAGTACTTC	CASSPSPAGLAKNIQYF
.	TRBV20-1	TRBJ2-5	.	TGCAGTGCGGAACAAGAGACCCAGTACTTC	CSAEQETQYF
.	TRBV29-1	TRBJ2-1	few	TGCAGCGTTGAAGCGTATGGGGACTTAGCCCCTTACTCCTACAATGAGCAGTTCTTC	CSVEAYGDLAPYSYNEQFF